This TCR beta chain was recorded in a study of response to subunit inactivated influenza vaccine. Broader study findings: Authors proposed each seasonal influenza vaccination draws in few new T cells.

In germline, CDR1 is SGHVS, CDR2 FQNEAQ. The CDR3 contains 14 residues. V shed 4 bases and J shed 2 bases, with 11 bases lying between them. This clonotype was found once. Its antigen is not known. TCRdb recomputed calls from the RT-PCR reads with MiXCR, one row per CDR3 protein. The sample contains fewer than 750,000 distinct CDR3 sequences, about 14% of which appear only once. The sequences come from PBMCs from blood, collected roughly 12 days after vaccination. V and J are TRBV7-8 and TRBJ2-5; perhaps TRBD2 as D (6 bases). The clonotype comes from a man between 50 and 59 years old who received an inactivated influenza vaccine. The CDR3 bases are TGTGCCAGCAGCTATATAGCGGAGCAAGAGACCCAGTACTTC. Translation gives CASSYIAEQETQYF. Full variable domain (remainder filled in from reference TRBV7-8 and TRBJ2-5): GAGVSQSPRYKVAKRGQDVALRCDPISGHVSLFWYQQALGQGPEFLTYFQNEAQLDKSGLPSDRFFAERPEGSVSTLKIQRTQQEDSAVYLCASSYIAEQETQYFGPGTRLLVL.